This T cell receptor (beta chain) was sequenced in a study of cytomegalovirus exposure and HLA in healthy donors. The PCR employed 60 Vbeta primers together with 13 Jbeta primers. Assay used: immunoSEQ multiplex PCR; TCRdb lists only in-frame clones, some missing. In the table there are 160,000 or so clones, 77% of which are singletons. The sample taken for sequencing was PBMCs. The sequence derives from a woman aged 25 to 45 in good health and CMV-seronegative.

The chain's CDR3 is CASSQAWGASSTDTQYF. CDR3 DNA: TGCGCCAGCAGCCAAGCCTGGGGCGCCTCAAGCACAGATACGCAGTATTTT. The chain is built from TRBV4-1 and TRBJ2-3; D may be TRBD1 (5 bases). CDR3 length: 17 amino acids. The germline V gene has CDR1 MGHRA and CDR2 YSYEKL. V was cut by 1 base and J by 0 bases, with 14 bases left in between.